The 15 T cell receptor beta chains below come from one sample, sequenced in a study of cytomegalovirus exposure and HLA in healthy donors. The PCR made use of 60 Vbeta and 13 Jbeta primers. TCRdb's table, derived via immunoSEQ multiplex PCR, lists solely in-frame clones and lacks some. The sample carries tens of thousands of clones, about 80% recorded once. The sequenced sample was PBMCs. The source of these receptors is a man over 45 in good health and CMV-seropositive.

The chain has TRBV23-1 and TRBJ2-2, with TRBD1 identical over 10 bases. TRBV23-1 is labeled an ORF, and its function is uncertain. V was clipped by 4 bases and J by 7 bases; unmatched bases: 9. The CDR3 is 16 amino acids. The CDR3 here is CASSRSGTGEIGELFF. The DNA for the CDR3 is TGCGCCAGCAGTCGCTCCGGGACAGGGGAGATCGGGGAGCTGTTTTTT.

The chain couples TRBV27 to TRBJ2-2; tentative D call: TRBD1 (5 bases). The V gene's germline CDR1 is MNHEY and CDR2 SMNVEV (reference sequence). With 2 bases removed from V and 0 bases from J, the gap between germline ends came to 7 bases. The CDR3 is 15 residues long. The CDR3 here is CASSLRQPNTGELFF. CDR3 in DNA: TGTGCCAGCAGTTTAAGACAGCCGAACACCGGGGAGCTGTTTTTT.

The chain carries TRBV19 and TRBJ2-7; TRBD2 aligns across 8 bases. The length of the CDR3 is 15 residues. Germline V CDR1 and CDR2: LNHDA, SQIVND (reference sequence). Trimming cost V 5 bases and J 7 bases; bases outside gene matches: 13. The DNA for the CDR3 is TGTGCCAGTAGTTCCGGAACCTCACTAGCGGCAGAGCAGTACTTC. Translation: CASSSGTSLAAEQYF.

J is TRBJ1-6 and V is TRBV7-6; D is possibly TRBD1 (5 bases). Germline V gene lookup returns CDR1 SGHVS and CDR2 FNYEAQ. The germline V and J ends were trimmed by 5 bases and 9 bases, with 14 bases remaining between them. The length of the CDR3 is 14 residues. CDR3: CASSQTGEGSPLHF. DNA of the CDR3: TGTGCCAGCAGCCAGACGGGGGAGGGTTCACCCCTCCACTTT.

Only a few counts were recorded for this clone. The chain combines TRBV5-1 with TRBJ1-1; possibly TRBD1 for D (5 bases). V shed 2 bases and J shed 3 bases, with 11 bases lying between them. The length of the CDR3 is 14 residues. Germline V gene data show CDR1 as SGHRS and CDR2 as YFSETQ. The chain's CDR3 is CASSFGGIDTEAFF. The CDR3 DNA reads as TGCGCCAGCAGCTTCGGGGGGATAGACACTGAAGCTTTCTTT.

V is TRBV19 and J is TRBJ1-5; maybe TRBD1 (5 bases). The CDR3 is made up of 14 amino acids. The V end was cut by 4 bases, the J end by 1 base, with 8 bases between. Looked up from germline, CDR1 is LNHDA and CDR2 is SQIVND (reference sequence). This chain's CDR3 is CASSTGGSNQPQHF. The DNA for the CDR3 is TGTGCCAGTAGTACGGGGGGAAGCAATCAGCCCCAGCATTTT.

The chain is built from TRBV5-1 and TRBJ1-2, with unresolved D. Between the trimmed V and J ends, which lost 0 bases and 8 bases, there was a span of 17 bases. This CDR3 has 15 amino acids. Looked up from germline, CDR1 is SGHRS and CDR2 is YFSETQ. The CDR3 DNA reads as TGCGCCAGCAGCTTGGGGACTCAACCCCAGAGGGGCTACACCTTC. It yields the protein CASSLGTQPQRGYTF.

The CDR3 DNA reads TGTGCCAGCAGTTACGGACAGGGGGGCACTGAAGCTTTCTTT. Its protein is CASSYGQGGTEAFF. The J gene is TRBJ1-1, the V gene TRBV27; the match to TRBD1 covers 10 bases. The junction had 3 bases not matched to a gene; V was cut back by 4 bases and J by 4 bases. The CDR3 extends over 14 amino acids. Germline CDR1 MNHEY, CDR2 SMNVEV (reference sequence).

CDR3 nucleotides: TGTGCCAGCAGTGAAGGCGCTAATAACTATGGCTACACCTTC. This encodes CASSEGANNYGYTF. The chain employs TRBV2 and TRBJ1-2; D is unresolved. Germline CDR1 is SNHLY and CDR2 is FYNNEI. The germline V and J ends were trimmed by 1 base and 1 base, with 7 bases remaining between them. This CDR3 has 14 amino acids.

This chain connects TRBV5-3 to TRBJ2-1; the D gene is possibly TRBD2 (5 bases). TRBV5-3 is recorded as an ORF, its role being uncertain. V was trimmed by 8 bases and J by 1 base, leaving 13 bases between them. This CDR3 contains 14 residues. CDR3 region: CARPTSPSYNEQFF. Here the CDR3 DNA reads TGTGCCAGGCCCACTAGTCCTTCCTACAATGAGCAGTTCTTC.

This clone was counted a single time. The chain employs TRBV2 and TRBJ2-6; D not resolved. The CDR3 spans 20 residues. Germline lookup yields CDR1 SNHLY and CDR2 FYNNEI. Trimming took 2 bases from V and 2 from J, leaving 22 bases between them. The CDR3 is CASSENSKMRFGPGANVLTF. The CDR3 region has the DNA TGTGCCAGCAGTGAAAACTCTAAAATGCGGTTCGGCCCTGGGGCCAACGTCCTGACTTTC.

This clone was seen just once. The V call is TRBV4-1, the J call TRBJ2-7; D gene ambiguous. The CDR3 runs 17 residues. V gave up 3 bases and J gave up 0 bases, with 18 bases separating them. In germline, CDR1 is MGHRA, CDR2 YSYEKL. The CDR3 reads CASSHVDGATGSYEQYF. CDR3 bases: TGCGCCAGCAGCCATGTCGATGGTGCCACCGGCTCCTACGAGCAGTACTTC.

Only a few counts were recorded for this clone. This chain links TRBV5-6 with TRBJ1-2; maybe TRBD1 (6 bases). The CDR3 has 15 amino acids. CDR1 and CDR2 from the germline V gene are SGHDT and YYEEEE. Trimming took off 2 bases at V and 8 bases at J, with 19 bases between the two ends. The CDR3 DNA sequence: TGTGCCAGCAGCTTTGGGACATGGGCTTTTAGGGGCTACACCTTC. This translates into CASSFGTWAFRGYTF.

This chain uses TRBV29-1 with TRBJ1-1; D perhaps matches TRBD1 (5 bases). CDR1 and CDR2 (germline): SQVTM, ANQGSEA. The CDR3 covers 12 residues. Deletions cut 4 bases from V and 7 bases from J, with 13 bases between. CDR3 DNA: TGCAGCGTTGTAGGGGAACAGCTTGAAGCTTTCTTT. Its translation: CSVVGEQLEAFF.

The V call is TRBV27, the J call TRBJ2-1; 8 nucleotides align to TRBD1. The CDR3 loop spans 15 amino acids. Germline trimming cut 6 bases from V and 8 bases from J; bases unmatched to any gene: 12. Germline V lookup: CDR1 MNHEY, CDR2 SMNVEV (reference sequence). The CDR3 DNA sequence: TGTGCCAGCAGCCACCGGGACAGGATGGGCCATGAGCAGTTCTTC. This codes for CASSHRDRMGHEQFF.